The clone carrying this TCR beta chain came up many times. Its antigen is currently unknown. Original data processing: Individual samples carried between roughly 20,000 and 690,600 TCRs, with 95,638 as the median. TCRdb reprocessed the RACE reads with MiXCR, giving one entry per CDR3 protein. The V and J calls reflect TCRdb's pipeline rather than the authors' work. The sample has around 120,000 distinct CDR3 sequences, about 14% seen once. The sample belongs to a study of human T cells and chemical hapten exposure. This CDR3 is built from 15 residues. The V and J ends lost 3 bases and 7 bases, in that order; junction bases with no gene match: 5. Germline loops: CDR1 SGHTA, CDR2 FQGNSA. Findings of the study overall: The immune response of these alopecia patients might not match healthy individuals'. No change in TCRs above 1 in 1000 frequency was produced by DPC sensitization.

Specified time point: pre-sensitization, week 0. Treatment defined: therapeutic diphenylcyclopropenone sensitization with weekly scalp DPC. The source of this sequence is a woman between 18 and 29 years old with alopecia areata. Some clones in this sample may be carry-over from other donors' samples. The chain carries TRBV7-2 and TRBJ2-5; 13 bases match TRBD2. Sequenced material: whole blood, taken in connection with sensitization to the hapten diphenylcyclopropenone (DPC). The CDR3 spells CASSFRLAGGGTQYF. The CDR3 DNA is TGTGCCAGCAGCTTCCGACTAGCGGGGGGCGGGACCCAGTACTTC.